This TCR beta chain is from a study of OX40 agonist ivuxolimab in advanced cancers. Turning to the overall study: Ivuxolimab was a fully human IgG2 agonistic monoclonal antibody targeting the costimulatory receptor OX40 (CD134). In the dose-escalation cohort, 75% to 90% of patients were male, and the mean age was roughly 60 years with a range of roughly 20 to 79. The point of sequencing TCRbeta in the periphery was to test whether ivuxolimab changed TCR sequence diversity and drove clonal T-cell expansion. The monotherapy dose-escalation portion (N of about 52 patients) of the phase I ivuxolimab trial is reported in the paper. Intravenous ivuxolimab was administered to patients every 2 weeks at six dose levels: 0.01, 0.1, 0.3, 1.5, 3 and 10 mg/kg. Of the approximately 50 dose-escalation patients, hepatocellular carcinoma was present in about 20, melanoma in approximately 15, renal cell carcinoma in 9 and head and neck cancer in 9. Prior anti-PD-1, anti-PD-L1 or anti-CTLA-4 therapy was permitted, and checkpoint inhibitors had been received by less than 45% of dose-escalation patients. Partial responses occurred in three dose-escalation patients: two with cutaneous melanoma and one with hepatocellular carcinoma. Here is what the overall study found, with its caveats: After ivuxolimab, expanded clones were on average more numerous among CD8+ T cells than among CD4+ T cells. Antigen specificity was not determined for the clonally expanded peripheral T cells. At doses from 0.1 to 3.0 mg/kg, clonal expansion was seen in both CD4+ and CD8+ blood T cells between baseline and week 6. Partial responders in the 0.1-3.0 mg/kg groups had among the lowest normalized peripheral clonal expansion, especially among CD8+ T cells. Low levels of normalized T-cell clonal expansion were also seen in some nonresponding patients.

CDR1 and CDR2 were assigned from the germline V gene (reference sequence) as WNHNN and SYGVQD. Trimming accounts for 3 bases at V and 3 bases at J, while the number of junction bases matched to no gene is 4. Its CDR3 holds 15 amino acids, cysteine through phenylalanine. Only the CDR3 DNA is retained, 45 bases long and in frame from the first base. To sequence the TCRbeta CDR3 region, genomic DNA was isolated from the sorted cells. The immunoSEQ Assay was used to sequence the TCRbeta CDR3 regions. Not all clones reach the TCRdb copy of this immuneACCESS table, which keeps in-frame sequences only. Checked studies attribute under half of the gap to unresolved V genes and leave the rest unexplained. The sample has some 64,000 clones on record, 84% of them singletons. About 9.1% of the sample is held by the ten biggest clonotypes. For this clone: What this receptor recognizes is not known. No quality values exist for individual bases; no much larger clone is one base distant.

Patients with a history of autoimmune disease or receiving systemic immunosuppression were excluded from the trial. Peripheral blood for TCR sequencing was collected from all dose cohorts at baseline, on cycle 4 day 1, and on cycle 7 day 1. The samples were taken from a phase I, first-in-human, multicenter, open-label dose-escalation trial of ivuxolimab. Adults with locally advanced or metastatic melanoma, renal cell, hepatocellular, or head and neck squamous cell carcinoma were enrolled in the trial. Before TCR sequencing, CD4+ T cells and CD8+ T cells from peripheral blood were sorted into separate populations.

This TCR was sampled from an adult with an advanced solid tumor such as melanoma, head and neck, liver or kidney cancer. Rearrangement joined TRBV10-1 to TRBJ1-1; the central 10 bases match TRBD1. This material consisted of CD4+ or CD8+ T cells sorted from blood, taken in a trial of the OX40 agonist ivuxolimab. CDR3 loop: CASSEWGTGDTEAFF. DNA sequence: TGCGCCAGCAGTGAATGGGGGACAGGGGACACTGAAGCTTTCTTT.